This T cell receptor (beta chain) was sequenced during a study of blood T cell repertoires in COVID-19. Study background: Both acute and convalescent COVID-19 samples were obtained from the United States, Italy and Spain. PBMCs, B-cell-depleted T cells, or T cells provided the cDNA or gDNA that made up the material.

As processed by the authors: The authors estimated nucleated cell counts from reference gene primer amplification. The assay was immunoSEQ multiplex PCR, and TCRdb's table has in-frame clones only and misses some. The V and J calls and clone size come from that table; D and trimming were worked out from the DNA. The repertoire consists of around 80,000 clones, with about 85% occurring once and the leading ten covering 8.5% to 10%. The V and J ends lost 6 bases and 9 bases respectively, with 15 bases between them. The CDR3 loop spans 13 amino acids. Germline assignment: CDR1 SNHLY and CDR2 FYNNEI. This sequence was found in a human donor in a cohort sampled during active COVID-19. The gene calls are TRBV2 and TRBJ1-5, with D possibly matching TRBD1 (6 bases). The sequencing sample was made of peripheral blood. DNA of the CDR3: TGTGCCAGCAGGAGGGGGTCCATTGGGCCCCAGCATTTT. This codes for CASRRGSIGPQHF. The entire variable domain, with the rest obtained from reference TRBV2 and TRBJ1-5, is as follows: EPEVTQTPSHQVTQMGQEVILRCVPISNHLYFYWYRQILGQKVEFLVSFYNNEISEKSEIFDDQFSVERPDGSNFTLKIRSTKLEDSAMYFCASRRGSIGPQHFGDGTRLSIL.